Below, 14 T cell receptor beta chains from the same sample are listed, as sequenced in a study of control samples from healthy donors and cancer patients. Clones were sequenced by immunoSEQ multiplex PCR, and TCRdb holds only the in-frame ones, with some missing. The sample carries 120,000 to 150,000 clones, roughly 89% recorded once. The sequenced sample was blood. The source of these receptors is a man aged 30-40 years in good health.

The chain couples TRBV13 to TRBJ1-1; D may be TRBD1 (6 bases). CDR1 and CDR2 (germline): PRHDT, FYEKMQ (reference sequence). The CDR3 length is 15 residues. With 5 bases removed from V and 5 bases from J, the gap between germline ends came to 18 bases. CDR3 amino acids: CASSPHRVGWTEAFF. CDR3 DNA sequence: TGTGCCAGCAGCCCCCACAGGGTAGGATGGACTGAAGCTTTCTTT. The full variable domain, rest sourced from reference TRBV13 and TRBJ1-1, is AAGVIQSPRHLIKEKRETATLKCYPIPRHDTVYWYQQGPGQDPQFLISFYEKMQSDKGSIPDRFSAQQFSDYHSELNMSSLELGDSALYFCASSPHRVGWTEAFFGQGTRLTVV.

J is TRBJ2-4 and V is TRBV13; 7 bases align to TRBD1. CDR1 is PRHDT, CDR2 FYEKMQ, per germline (reference sequence). The CDR3 has 15 residues. Unmatched junction bases numbered 4, after V lost 5 bases and J lost 0 bases. The CDR3 protein is CASSLRGLAKNIQYF. CDR3 DNA: TGTGCCAGCAGCCTGAGGGGGCTAGCCAAAAACATTCAGTACTTC.

The rearrangement links TRBV7-3 to TRBJ2-2; 7 nucleotides line up with TRBD1. The CDR3 loop spans 16 amino acids. Losses at the gene ends were 2 bases for V and 8 bases for J; bases not matched to a gene: 11. Germline lookup yields CDR1 SGHTA and CDR2 FQGTGA. The CDR3 DNA reads TGTGCCAGCAGCTTAGCCCTTTACAGGGGACAAGGGGAGCTGTTTTTT. Translation: CASSLALYRGQGELFF.

The J gene is TRBJ2-1, the V gene TRBV15; 11 bases are shared with TRBD2. After removal of 9 bases from V and 5 bases from J, the junction contained 15 bases not matched to a gene. Germline CDR1 LNHNV, CDR2 YYDKDF (reference sequence). The CDR3 covers 17 residues. CDR3 loop: CATKPGLADLLDNEQFF. CDR3 DNA sequence: TGTGCCACTAAACCGGGACTAGCGGATTTACTCGACAATGAGCAGTTCTTC.

This rearrangement joins TRBV12-3 or TRBV12-4 to TRBJ2-7; no clear D gene. The V gene lost 4 bases and the J gene lost 4 bases, with 8 bases spanning the gap. CDR3 size: 12 residues. The CDR3 DNA sequence: TGTGCCAGCAGTTCCGAGTTATACGAGCAGTACTTC. This gives the protein CASSSELYEQYF.

The CDR3 bases are TGTGCCACCCGGGACAGGGGAGGTGATACGCAGTATTTT. Its translation is CATRDRGGDTQYF. The chain employs TRBV28 and TRBJ2-3, with 10 bases matching TRBD1. J gave up 6 bases and V 10 bases, and 7 bases lay outside the gene matches. This CDR3 has 13 amino acids. Germline CDR1 is MDHEN and CDR2 is SYDVKM.

This rearrangement joins TRBV13 to TRBJ2-2; 10 bases agree with TRBD2. After removal of 1 base from V and 2 bases from J, the junction contained 10 bases not matched to a gene. From germline, CDR1 is PRHDT and CDR2 FYEKMQ (reference sequence). There are 19 residues in the CDR3. The CDR3 nucleotides are TGTGCCAGCAGCTTAGTTCGGGCTAGCGGGAGCGCAAACACCGGGGAGCTGTTTTTT. This sequence encodes CASSLVRASGSANTGELFF.

The rearrangement joins TRBV6-1 to TRBJ1-3; TRBD1 agrees at 10 bases. Germline V gene lookup returns CDR1 MNHNS and CDR2 SASEGT. The CDR3 spans 17 residues. Trimming at V came to 3 bases and at J to 0 bases, leaving 5 bases not matched to a gene. In nucleotides, the CDR3 is TGTGCCAGCAGTGATGGGACAGGGGTAATCTCTGGAAACACCATATATTTT. This codes for CASSDGTGVISGNTIYF.

The chain recombines TRBV5-1 with TRBJ2-2; D possibly uses TRBD1 or TRBD2 (5 bases each). V was clipped by 0 bases and J by 4 bases, with 7 bases between them. CDR1 and CDR2 from the germline V gene are SGHRS and YFSETQ. CDR3 length: 14 residues. CDR3 in amino acids: CASSLEGSTGELFF. Written as DNA, the CDR3 is TGCGCCAGCAGCTTGGAGGGGAGCACCGGGGAGCTGTTTTTT.

This chain links TRBV19 with TRBJ1-1, with unresolved D. Per the germline V gene, CDR1 is LNHDA and CDR2 is SQIVND (reference sequence). This CDR3 has 15 residues. The ends were cut back, 10 bases at V and 0 bases at J, with 18 bases in the middle. Written as DNA, the CDR3 is TGTGCCACCACAAGAGGCGGGAATATGAACACTGAAGCTTTCTTT. This sequence encodes CATTRGGNMNTEAFF.

This rearrangement joins TRBV7-9 to TRBJ2-1, with TRBD1 matching 7 bases. V lost 4 bases, J lost 7 bases, and 4 bases stayed unmatched. CDR1 is SEHNR, CDR2 FQNEAQ, per germline (reference sequence). CDR3 length: 13 residues. The CDR3 loop is CASSSLQGNEQFF. The CDR3 nucleotides are TGTGCCAGCAGCTCCTTACAGGGGAATGAGCAGTTCTTC.

The chain is built from TRBV2 and TRBJ2-1, with TRBD2 matching over 11 bases. Germline lookup yields CDR1 SNHLY and CDR2 FYNNEI. This CDR3 spans 14 amino acids. Trimming at V came to 6 bases and at J to 5 bases, leaving 3 bases not matched to a gene. The CDR3 spells CASRGLADHNEQFF. The CDR3 DNA follows: TGTGCCAGCAGGGGACTAGCGGATCACAATGAGCAGTTCTTC.

The chain employs TRBV7-2 and TRBJ2-7; D possibly corresponds to TRBD1 (6 bases). This CDR3 comprises 16 residues. V lost 5 bases and J lost 7, with 24 bases in between. Germline V CDR1 and CDR2: SGHTA, FQGNSA. The CDR3 DNA is TGTGCCAGCAGCCGCCAGACAGGCCGTCCGCGGTGGGAGCAGTACTTC. It is translated as CASSRQTGRPRWEQYF. Drawing the rest from reference TRBV7-2 and TRBJ2-7, the complete variable domain is GAGVSQSPSNKVTEKGKDVELRCDPISGHTALYWYRQSLGQGLEFLIYFQGNSAPDKSGLPSDRFSAERTGGSVSTLTIQRTQQEDSAVYLCASSRQTGRPRWEQYFGPGTRLTVT.

The chain joins TRBV10-2 to TRBJ1-1; tentative D call: TRBD1 (5 bases). Germline values: CDR1 WSHSY, CDR2 SAAADI. This CDR3 region has 20 residues. Between the trimmed V and J ends, which lost 1 base and 0 bases, there was a span of 24 bases. The chain's CDR3 is CASSEWSQGTANKMNTEAFF. In DNA form, the CDR3 reads TGCGCCAGCAGTGAGTGGTCACAAGGGACGGCGAATAAAATGAACACTGAAGCTTTCTTT.